This T cell receptor beta chain was observed in a study of cytomegalovirus exposure and HLA in healthy donors. The V gene's germline CDR1 is SGHTS and CDR2 YDEGEE. The V end lost 1 base, the J end lost 3 bases, and 7 bases lay between the germline ends. This CDR3 has 13 amino acids. The PCR made use of 60 Vbeta and 13 Jbeta primers. TCRdb's table, derived via immunoSEQ multiplex PCR, lists solely in-frame clones and lacks some. This sample carries some 130,000 clones, roughly 84% of them seen once, and the ten largest clones take less than 3%. Sequenced input: PBMCs. The rearrangement links TRBV5-8 to TRBJ1-1; D is possibly TRBD1 (5 bases). This TCR derives from a man between 50 and 59 years old in good health and CMV-seronegative. CDR3 nucleotides: TGTGCCAGCAGCTTGATGACAGACACTGAAGCTTTCTTT. Its protein is CASSLMTDTEAFF. Full variable domain (missing parts from reference TRBV5-8 and TRBJ1-1): EAGVTQSPTHLIKTRGQQATLRCSPISGHTSVYWYQQALGLGLQFLLWYDEGEERNRGNFPPRFSGRQFPNYSSELNVNALELEDSALYLCASSLMTDTEAFFGQGTRLTVV.